The 23 T cell receptor beta chains reported below all come from one sample, sequenced in a study of regulatory T cells in long-lasting Graves disease. Combining iRepertoire HTBI primers with Arm-PCR of CDR3 regions, the authors built TCR beta libraries. TCRdb re-analysed the multiplex PCR reads in MiXCR, keeping a single row per CDR3 protein. The sample holds roughly 450,000 distinct CDR3 sequences; 20% to 25% are singletons and the top ten take 13%. Specified time point: persistent/refractory GD, antithyroid drugs over 5 years with positive TRAb. Isolated PBMC RNA provided the starting material for the TCR library. The sample in question was peripheral blood mononuclear cells (PBMCs), obtained when the disease was refractory, from a patient treated with antithyroid drugs. The receptor set was obtained from a female donor with Graves disease.

This clonotype has ten or more counts. This chain links TRBV2 with TRBJ2-7, with 11 bases lining up with TRBD1. Trimming at V came to 8 bases and at J to 3 bases, leaving 9 bases not matched to a gene. Germline assignment: CDR1 SNHLY and CDR2 FYNNEI. There are 15 residues in the CDR3. The CDR3 is CASSLDRGRDYEQYF. The CDR3 DNA is TGTGCCAGCTCTCTGGACAGGGGGCGAGACTACGAGCAGTACTTC.

A word on this clonotype: Since a much larger clone is just one base distant, this may be a read error. V is TRBV7-8 and J is TRBJ2-7, with D possibly being TRBD1 (5 bases). Per the germline V gene, CDR1 is SGHVS and CDR2 is FQNEAQ. The length of the CDR3 is 13 residues. The CDR3 here is CASSPSLGAEECF. CDR3 bases: TGTGCCAGCAGCCCGTCCCTTGGGGCCGAGGAGTGCTTC.

This clonotype was seen repeatedly, ten times or more. The rearrangement links TRBV12-3 or TRBV12-4 to TRBJ2-7, with D perhaps TRBD2 (6 bases). This CDR3 comprises 14 residues. V was cut by 5 bases and J by 6 bases, with 17 bases left in between. The CDR3 spells CASSPGRGLREQYF. The CDR3 nucleotides are TGTGCCAGCAGTCCTGGGCGGGGCCTGCGCGAGCAGTACTTC.

There are many counts of this clonotype. The CDR3 sequence: CASSTRQTPETQYF. The CDR3, as DNA: TGTGCCAGCAGCACAAGACAAACACCTGAGACCCAGTACTTC. The rearrangement uses TRBV7-2 and TRBJ2-5; D unclear. Trimming pared 5 bases from V and 5 bases from J, leaving 15 bases between. The CDR3 loop spans 14 amino acids. The germline CDR1 and CDR2 sequences are SGHTA and FQGNSA.

The chain employs TRBV11-2 and TRBJ2-1; TRBD2 might be the D (5 bases). V was clipped by 8 bases and J by 2 bases, with 13 bases between them. The CDR3 is made up of 14 amino acids. The germline gives CDR1 SGHAT, CDR2 FQNNGV. This chain's CDR3 is CASLERGTYNEQFF. The CDR3 nucleotides are TGTGCCAGCCTGGAACGGGGTACCTACAATGAGCAGTTCTTC.

This clonotype was seen ten or more times. The V gene is TRBV5-5, the J gene TRBJ2-2; a weak D match, TRBD1 (5 bases). V was cut by 0 bases and J by 1 base, with 10 bases left in between. This CDR3 region has 16 residues. Germline V gives CDR1 SGHKS, CDR2 YYEKEE (reference sequence). CDR3 nucleotides: TGTGCCAGCAGCTTGGGACAGCCACTGAACACCGGGGAGCTGTTTTTT. Translated, it gives CASSLGQPLNTGELFF.

The chain has TRBV5-1 and TRBJ2-2; 9 nucleotides agree with TRBD2. The V gene end was trimmed by 5 bases and the J gene end by 8 bases; junction bases not matched to a gene: 10. This CDR3 has 15 residues. Germline V CDR1 and CDR2: SGHRS, YFSETQ. CDR3 sequence: CASRIAGEPTGELFF. CDR3 bases: TGCGCCAGCAGGATAGCGGGGGAGCCGACTGGGGAGCTGTTTTTT.

The chain combines TRBV12-3 or TRBV12-4 with TRBJ1-1, with D uncertain. With 3 bases removed from V and 8 bases from J, the gap between germline ends came to 7 bases. This CDR3 is built from 11 residues. CDR3 in DNA: TGTGCCAGCAGTTTTACAGTAGAAGCTTTCTTT. Protein product: CASSFTVEAFF.

This clonotype was picked up a small number of times. The chain is built from TRBV12-3 or TRBV12-4 and TRBJ2-3, with 11 nucleotides matching TRBD2. Trimming took 7 bases from V and 3 from J; bases not matched to a gene: 6. The CDR3 runs 15 residues. The CDR3 DNA is TGTGCCAGCATGGCCTGGACTAGCGGGACAGATACGCAGTATTTT. Its translation: CASMAWTSGTDTQYF.

This clonotype was seen a few times. This rearrangement joins TRBV3-1 to TRBJ2-5, with 8 bases fitting TRBD2. J gave up 5 bases and V 4 bases, and 9 bases lay outside the gene matches. Germline V gene lookup returns CDR1 LGHDT and CDR2 YNNKEL (reference sequence). There are 15 residues in the CDR3. The CDR3 bases are TGTGCCAGCAGCCTCAACGGGAGGGACCTGGAGACCCAGTACTTC. It codes for CASSLNGRDLETQYF.

This clonotype occurred many times. In DNA, the CDR3 is TGTGCCAGCAGTTTTGGGACCGCTCGGAGATACGAGCAGTACTTC. This gives the protein CASSFGTARRYEQYF. The chain uses TRBV28 and TRBJ2-7; perhaps D is TRBD1 or TRBD2 (5 bases each). The CDR3 spans 15 residues. The germline gives CDR1 MDHEN, CDR2 SYDVKM. Trimming stripped 3 bases from V and 4 bases from J, with 16 bases between.

A note on this clonotype: A much larger clone differs from this one at a single base, so this may be a read error. J is TRBJ2-2 and V is TRBV12-3 or TRBV12-4; possibly TRBD2 for D (5 bases). CDR3 length equals 13 residues. The CDR3 DNA reads as TGTGCCAGCAGTCTAGGTCCCCCCGGGGAGCTGGTTTTT. Translated, it gives CASSLGPPGELVF.

This clonotype was seen many times. The V gene is TRBV11-2, the J gene TRBJ1-1, with D possibly matching TRBD1 (6 bases). The CDR3 has 14 residues. Deletions cut 6 bases from V and 4 bases from J, with 15 bases between. Germline V gene data show CDR1 as SGHAT and CDR2 as FQNNGV. The CDR3 loop reads CASREQGSGTEAFF. The DNA for the CDR3 is TGTGCCAGCAGGGAACAGGGTTCGGGCACTGAAGCTTTCTTT.

The chain recombines TRBV7-3 with TRBJ1-5, with TRBD1 as a possible D gene (5 bases). This CDR3 is 16 amino acids long. Trimming cost V 8 bases and J 0 bases, with 17 bases left between them. Per the germline V gene, CDR1 is SGHTA and CDR2 is FQGTGA. CDR3: CASCRDDPYSNQPQHF. In DNA form, the CDR3 reads TGTGCCAGCTGCCGGGACGACCCTTATAGCAATCAGCCCCAGCATTTT.

Only a few counts were recorded for this clonotype. The chain combines TRBV12-3 or TRBV12-4 with TRBJ2-7; 8 bases are a match to TRBD1. The CDR3 consists of 14 residues. V shed 6 bases and J 7 bases; nucleotides not matched to a gene: 11. The CDR3 bases are TGTGCCAGCAGCACGGGACAGGACCTTTGGGAGCAGTACTTC. This translates into CASSTGQDLWEQYF.

Ten or more counts support this clonotype. The rearrangement joins TRBV30 to TRBJ1-5; the D gene is possibly TRBD1 (6 bases). Germline CDR1 reads GTSNPN; CDR2 reads SVGIG (reference sequence). Trimming cost V 7 bases and J 5 bases, with 15 bases left between them. CDR3 length equals 13 residues. This CDR3 is CASAGEGDQPQHF. CDR3 sequence (DNA): TGTGCCTCCGCCGGAGAGGGGGATCAGCCCCAGCATTTT.

This clonotype was detected a few times. J is TRBJ2-2 and V is TRBV6-1; D possibly corresponds to TRBD1 (7 bases). V lost 4 bases to trimming and J lost 4 bases, with 13 bases between them. The CDR3 is made up of 15 amino acids. Germline V lookup: CDR1 MNHNS, CDR2 SASEGT. In nucleotides, the CDR3 is TGTGCCAGCAGTGGTTCCCAGGGGGGCACCGGGGAGCTGTTTTTT. It specifies CASSGSQGGTGELFF.

This chain links TRBV30 with TRBJ1-2; D is perhaps TRBD1 (6 bases). This CDR3 has 11 residues. Germline loops: CDR1 GTSNPN, CDR2 SVGIG (reference sequence). Trimming shortened V by 8 bases and J by 4 bases, and 11 bases separated the two germline ends. CDR3 region: CARGASYGYTF. The CDR3 bases are TGTGCCCGGGGGGCCAGCTATGGCTACACCTTC.

This clonotype was seen only a few times. The V gene is TRBV5-1, the J gene TRBJ1-1; D unresolved. Germline values: CDR1 SGHRS, CDR2 YFSETQ. Trimming pared 0 bases from V and 3 bases from J, leaving 9 bases between. The CDR3 length is 14 residues. The CDR3 is CASSLASRDTEAFF. The CDR3 region has the DNA TGCGCCAGCAGCTTGGCCAGTAGGGACACTGAAGCTTTCTTT.

The genes are TRBV11-2 and TRBJ2-3, with TRBD1 matching 9 bases. CDR1 is SGHAT, CDR2 FQNNGV, per germline. This CDR3 is 14 amino acids long. J was trimmed by 4 bases and V by 1 base; bases with no gene match: 0. The CDR3 coding sequence is TGTGCCAGCAGCTTAGGACAGGGGGCAGATACGCAGTATTTT. Translation gives CASSLGQGADTQYF.

The chain uses TRBV2 and TRBJ2-7, with TRBD1 matching over 7 bases. Germline trimming cut 8 bases from V and 2 bases from J; bases unmatched to any gene: 15. Germline V gene lookup returns CDR1 SNHLY and CDR2 FYNNEI. The CDR3 sequence is 16 residues long. The CDR3 DNA reads TGTGCCAGCGAGTCTACCCTGAGGGGGCAGACCTACGAGCAGTACTTC. This translates into CASESTLRGQTYEQYF.

The chain combines TRBV5-5 with TRBJ1-5; D not resolved. The CDR3 consists of 15 residues. Trimming stripped 4 bases from V and 4 bases from J, with 15 bases between. CDR1 and CDR2 (germline): SGHKS, YYEKEE (reference sequence). The CDR3 DNA follows: TGTGCCAGCAGCCTGACCCGGGGAGGGAATCAGCCCCAGCATTTT. Its protein is CASSLTRGGNQPQHF.

This clonotype has at least ten counts. The chain carries TRBV2 and TRBJ1-2; D remains ambiguous. Trimming cost V 3 bases and J 2 bases, with 7 bases left between them. CDR3 length equals 13 residues. Per germline, CDR1 SNHLY and CDR2 FYNNEI. CDR3 in DNA: TGTGCCAGCAGTGACAGGTCGAACTATGGCTACACCTTC. This gives the protein CASSDRSNYGYTF. Full variable domain (rest looked up from reference TRBV2 and TRBJ1-2): EPEVTQTPSHQVTQMGQEVILRCVPISNHLYFYWYRQILGQKVEFLVSFYNNEISEKSEIFDDQFSVERPDGSNFTLKIRSTKLEDSAMYFCASSDRSNYGYTFGSGTRLTVV.